This entry lists 31 T cell receptor beta chains sequenced from one sample in a study of T-cell reconstitution after alpha-beta-depleted transplantation in children. Unique molecular identifiers were incorporated during preparation of the TCRbeta library. TCRdb independently ran MiXCR on the PCR reads; one entry per CDR3 protein. The repertoire holds about 500,000 distinct CDR3 sequences, about 33% seen once, with around 2.4% in the top ten. The specimen comprised PBMCs from the stem cell graft donor, sampled from the stem cell graft. The receptors come from a human donor who donated a stem cell graft to a child with aplastic anemia.

The rearrangement joins TRBV4-3 to TRBJ1-3; a weak D match, TRBD1 (5 bases). Looked up from germline, CDR1 is LGHNA and CDR2 is YSLEER. Trimming left V 3 bases short and J 0 bases short, with 6 bases between. This CDR3 has 14 residues. CDR3 in DNA: TGCGCCAGCAGCCATACAGGCTCTGGAAACACCATATATTTT. Residues: CASSHTGSGNTIYF.

The chain employs TRBV6-2 or TRBV6-3 and TRBJ1-1; D is possibly TRBD1 (5 bases). V was clipped by 7 bases and J by 4 bases, with 37 bases between them. Germline V gene sequence: CDR1 MNHEY, CDR2 SVGEGT. This CDR3 spans 21 amino acids. The CDR3 DNA reads as TGTGCCAGCACCTACAGAGGGCTCTTTACTATACTGCAGGGATCGGGCACTGAAGCTTTCTTT. It specifies CASTYRGLFTILQGSGTEAFF.

The chain is built from TRBV10-3 and TRBJ1-1, with D possibly matching TRBD1 (5 bases). CDR3 length: 18 amino acids. The V gene lost 3 bases and the J gene lost 0 bases, with 20 bases spanning the gap. Germline V gene data show CDR1 as ENHRY and CDR2 as SYGVKD. The CDR3 region is CAISDSWRAGLMNTEAFF. The CDR3, as DNA: TGTGCCATCAGTGATTCTTGGAGGGCAGGGCTCATGAACACTGAAGCTTTCTTT.

J is TRBJ2-2 and V is TRBV5-1; 9 bases are a match to TRBD2. The ends lost 4 bases at V and 4 bases at J; junction bases unmatched: 8. Germline values: CDR1 SGHRS, CDR2 YFSETQ. This CDR3 comprises 16 residues. The CDR3 loop is CASSEGTSSVTGELFF. The CDR3 DNA reads as TGCGCCAGCAGCGAAGGGACTAGCTCGGTCACCGGGGAGCTGTTTTTT.

This clonotype was detected only a few times. The rearrangement joins TRBV7-2 to TRBJ2-3; D gene uncertain. Germline V gene data show CDR1 as SGHTA and CDR2 as FQGNSA. The V end was cut by 5 bases, the J end by 2 bases, with 14 bases between. The CDR3 consists of 15 residues. In nucleotides, the CDR3 is TGTGCCAGCAGCGCACACGGCCAGACCACAGATACGCAGTATTTT. Residues: CASSAHGQTTDTQYF.

The chain combines TRBV18 with TRBJ1-1, with TRBD1 matching over 10 bases. V lost 4 bases, J lost 8 bases, and 10 bases stayed unmatched. The CDR3 consists of 15 residues. CDR1 is KGHSH, CDR2 LQKENI, per germline. The CDR3 region has the DNA TGTGCCAGCTCACTTACGGGACAGGGGAAAGGGGAAGCTTTCTTT. Protein: CASSLTGQGKGEAFF.

This clonotype was seen a handful of times. The rearrangement uses TRBV7-2 and TRBJ2-1, with TRBD1 matching over 8 bases. V shed 0 bases and J 4 bases; nucleotides not matched to a gene: 5. Germline V lookup: CDR1 SGHTA, CDR2 FQGNSA. The CDR3 is 16 residues long. DNA of the CDR3: TGTGCCAGCAGCTTAGCGTCCCAGGGGGCTTACAATGAGCAGTTCTTC. This encodes CASSLASQGAYNEQFF.

There are a few counts of this clonotype. The chain joins TRBV18 to TRBJ1-4; D remains ambiguous. In germline, CDR1 is KGHSH, CDR2 LQKENI. V gave up 0 bases and J gave up 8 bases, with 13 bases separating them. This CDR3 has 15 amino acids. CDR3 sequence: CASSPPSRPGEKLFF. As DNA, the CDR3 is TGTGCCAGCTCACCACCGTCCAGGCCCGGCGAAAAACTGTTTTTT.

V is TRBV29-1 and J is TRBJ2-2; no clear D gene. From germline, CDR1 is SQVTM and CDR2 ANQGSEA. V was cut by 4 bases and J by 1 base, with 10 bases left in between. The CDR3 loop spans 14 amino acids. CDR3 sequence reads: CSVVIGGNTGELFF. CDR3 nucleotides: TGCAGCGTTGTAATTGGCGGGAACACCGGGGAGCTGTTTTTT.

The rearrangement joins TRBV19 to TRBJ1-5; 9 bases align to TRBD1. The ends lost 3 bases at V and 2 bases at J; junction bases unmatched: 11. The CDR3 loop spans 18 amino acids. The germline gives CDR1 LNHDA, CDR2 SQIVND (reference sequence). CDR3 region: CASSMKQGALYGNQPQHF. The CDR3, as DNA: TGTGCCAGTAGTATGAAACAGGGGGCCTTGTATGGCAATCAGCCCCAGCATTTT.

J is TRBJ1-6 and V is TRBV25-1; D unclear. From germline, CDR1 is MGHDK and CDR2 SYGVNS. The CDR3 spans 15 residues. Trimming stripped 3 bases from V and 10 bases from J, with 16 bases between. The CDR3 coding sequence is TGTGCCAGCAGTGATACCACACAGCCAACCTCACCCCTCCACTTT. This gives the protein CASSDTTQPTSPLHF. The full variable domain, its missing parts supplied by reference TRBV25-1 and TRBJ1-6, is EADIYQTPRYLVIGTGKKITLECSQTMGHDKMYWYQQDPGMELHLIHYSYGVNSTEKGDLSSESTVSRIRTEHFPLTLESARPSHTSQYLCASSDTTQPTSPLHFGNGTRLTVT.

This clonotype was seen more than once but under ten times. The V gene is TRBV4-3, the J gene TRBJ1-5; TRBD1 is a possible D gene (6 bases). The CDR3 length is 15 residues. The germline V gene has CDR1 LGHNA and CDR2 YSLEER. The V end lost 0 bases, the J end lost 5 bases, and 11 bases lay between the germline ends. The CDR3 here is CASSQEVGGHQPQHF. CDR3 DNA: TGCGCCAGCAGCCAAGAGGTAGGGGGTCATCAGCCCCAGCATTTT.

This clonotype was recorded a few times. V gene TRBV25-1 combines with J gene TRBJ2-3, with 10 bases identical to TRBD1. The CDR3 runs to 20 residues. CDR1 MGHDK and CDR2 SYGVNS come from the germline V gene. Losses at the gene ends were 4 bases for V and 0 bases for J; bases not matched to a gene: 16. CDR3: CASSGGLGPTGGISTDTQYF. The CDR3 nucleotides are TGTGCCAGCAGTGGGGGCCTCGGACCGACAGGGGGCATAAGCACAGATACGCAGTATTTT.

This clonotype turned up a few times. V and J are TRBV5-4 and TRBJ1-1; D is possibly TRBD1 (5 bases). Germline assignment: CDR1 SGHNT and CDR2 YYREEE (reference sequence). The CDR3 sequence is 13 residues long. V dropped 4 bases and J dropped 9 bases, with 16 bases sitting between them. The CDR3 region is CASSATRQGQAFF. In DNA, the CDR3 is TGTGCCAGCAGCGCCACCCGCCAGGGCCAAGCTTTCTTT.

The chain uses TRBV6-1 and TRBJ1-5; D perhaps matches TRBD1 (6 bases). CDR1 is MNHNS, CDR2 SASEGT, per germline. V was pared by 1 base and J by 2 bases, with 9 bases between. The CDR3 is 15 amino acids. CDR3 sequence: CASSEVGAGNQPQHF. CDR3 coding DNA: TGTGCCAGCAGTGAAGTGGGGGCTGGCAATCAGCCCCAGCATTTT.

This clonotype was observed a handful of times. The rearrangement joins TRBV29-1 to TRBJ2-7, with no clear D. The CDR3 runs 12 residues. From germline, CDR1 is SQVTM and CDR2 ANQGSEA. V lost 3 bases and J lost 1, with 7 bases in between. DNA of the CDR3: TGCAGCGTTGACGGCAAATCCTACGAGCAGTACGTC. It yields the protein CSVDGKSYEQYV.

The CDR3 nucleotides read TGCAGTGCCCGTGGGACTAGCGGGTACACCGGGGAGCTGTTTTTT. Translation: CSARGTSGYTGELFF. This chain joins TRBV20-1 and TRBJ2-2; 12 positions agree with TRBD2. There are 15 residues in the CDR3. Germline V gene lookup returns CDR1 DFQATT and CDR2 SNEGSKA (reference sequence). Trimming cost V 6 bases and J 3 bases; bases outside gene matches: 5.

This chain connects TRBV24-1 to TRBJ2-3, with 13 nucleotides matching TRBD2. The CDR3 length is 16 residues. CDR1 and CDR2 from the germline V gene are KGHDR and SFDVKD. Trimming cost V 7 bases and J 2 bases; bases outside gene matches: 5. CDR3 residues: CATSPGTSGTTDTQYF. CDR3 sequence (DNA): TGTGCCACCAGCCCCGGGACTAGCGGGACCACAGATACGCAGTATTTT.

This clonotype has a handful of counts. The rearrangement uses TRBV5-1 and TRBJ1-1; possibly TRBD1 for D (5 bases). V lost 5 bases, J lost 1 base, and 9 bases lay in between. The CDR3 contains 13 residues. The germline V gene encodes CDR1 SGHRS and CDR2 YFSETQ. CDR3 nucleotide sequence: TGCGCCAGCAGAGTCGGACAGAACACTGAAGCTTTCTTT. Encoded protein: CASRVGQNTEAFF.

This clonotype was recorded at least ten times. V and J are TRBV6-2 or TRBV6-3 and TRBJ2-3, with 11 positions matching TRBD2. Trimming took 6 bases from V and 2 from J; bases not matched to a gene: 1. Germline V gene lookup returns CDR1 MNHEY and CDR2 SVGEGT. The CDR3 sequence is 14 residues long. This CDR3 reads CASRLAGDTDTQYF. The CDR3 DNA sequence: TGTGCCAGCAGACTAGCGGGAGACACAGATACGCAGTATTTT.

CDR3 nucleotides: TGTGCTAGTGGCCCGACAGGGGGCCCCACCGGGGAGCTGTTTTTT. Protein sequence: CASGPTGGPTGELFF. This rearrangement joins TRBV12-5 to TRBJ2-2, with 10 bases fitting TRBD1. The CDR3 contains 15 residues. The germline V gene has CDR1 LGHNT and CDR2 FRNRAP. J lost 4 bases, V lost 6 bases, and 5 bases had no gene match.

The J gene is TRBJ1-1, the V gene TRBV3-1, with TRBD1 identical over 10 bases. The CDR3 covers 17 residues. The germline gives CDR1 LGHDT, CDR2 YNNKEL (reference sequence). J was trimmed by 1 base and V by 4 bases; bases with no gene match: 9. The CDR3 DNA follows: TGTGCCAGCAGCCCAACGACATGGGACAGGGGGAACACTGAAGCTTTCTTT. Translating gives CASSPTTWDRGNTEAFF.

This clonotype was counted a few times. The rearrangement joins TRBV5-1 to TRBJ2-3, with D unclear. CDR1 is SGHRS and CDR2 is YFSETQ in the germline V gene. Trimming stripped 1 base from V and 2 bases from J, with 11 bases between. CDR3 length: 15 residues. CDR3 coding DNA: TGCGCCAGCAGCTTGTCTGCGGATCTCACAGATACGCAGTATTTT. Its protein is CASSLSADLTDTQYF.

This clonotype was detected only a few times. The CDR3 region is CASSPLGPETEAFF. In DNA, the CDR3 is TGTGCCAGCAGCCCCCTCGGGCCCGAAACTGAAGCTTTCTTT. The chain recombines TRBV6-1 with TRBJ1-1, with D hard to call. The CDR3 extends over 14 amino acids. The V gene lost 6 bases and the J gene lost 5 bases, with 16 bases spanning the gap. CDR1 is MNHNS, CDR2 SASEGT, per germline.

This clonotype was counted a few times. A much larger clone lies a single base off, so this may be a read error. The chain links TRBV20-1 to TRBJ1-5; D not certain. The CDR3 runs to 11 residues. CDR1 and CDR2 from the germline V gene are DFQATT and SNEGSKA (reference sequence). V was pared by 0 bases and J by 6 bases, with 3 bases between. The CDR3 sequence is CSARDRQPQHF. CDR3 sequence (DNA): TGCAGTGCTAGAGATCGTCAGCCCCAGCATTTT.

This clonotype has only a few counts. The chain links TRBV12-5 to TRBJ2-1; D gene ambiguous. V lost 5 bases, J lost 5 bases, and 7 bases lay in between. The CDR3 spans 12 residues. Germline CDR1 LGHNT, CDR2 FRNRAP. The CDR3 bases are TGTGCTAGTGGTCACTTTGACAATGAGCAGTTCTTC. Its protein product is CASGHFDNEQFF.

This clonotype was seen a few times. The chain links TRBV18 to TRBJ1-1, with D perhaps matching TRBD1 (6 bases). Germline loops: CDR1 KGHSH, CDR2 LQKENI. V was trimmed by 0 bases and J by 6 bases, leaving 8 bases between them. This CDR3 has 13 residues. CDR3: CASSPPDSPEAFF. The CDR3 nucleotides read TGTGCCAGCTCACCACCGGACAGCCCTGAAGCTTTCTTT.

This clonotype was observed once. V usage is TRBV5-1 and J usage is TRBJ1-1; D is unclear. V lost 6 bases and J 0 bases, leaving 9 bases between the germline ends. Germline V gene lookup returns CDR1 SGHRS and CDR2 YFSETQ. The CDR3 covers 13 residues. The CDR3 is CASNQDVNTEAFF. In DNA, the CDR3 is TGCGCCAGCAACCAGGACGTGAACACTGAAGCTTTCTTT.

This clonotype has just a few counts. V usage is TRBV7-2 and J usage is TRBJ2-5, with D possibly being TRBD1 (6 bases). CDR1 and CDR2 (germline): SGHTA, FQGNSA. Deletions cut 3 bases from V and 5 bases from J, with 16 bases between. The CDR3 has 15 amino acids. CDR3 sequence: CASSFASGTMETQYF. The CDR3 nucleotides read TGTGCCAGCAGCTTCGCTTCCGGGACAATGGAGACCCAGTACTTC. Variable domain in full (rest from reference TRBV7-2 and TRBJ2-5): GAGVSQSPSNKVTEKGKDVELRCDPISGHTALYWYRQSLGQGLEFLIYFQGNSAPDKSGLPSDRFSAERTGGSVSTLTIQRTQQEDSAVYLCASSFASGTMETQYFGPGTRLLVL.

The V call is TRBV4-2, the J call TRBJ2-7; TRBD1 agrees at 10 bases. CDR3 length: 14 residues. Germline CDR1 reads LGHNA; CDR2 reads YNFKEQ. Trimming at V came to 3 bases and at J to 5 bases, leaving 4 bases not matched to a gene. CDR3 nucleotide sequence: TGTGCCAGCAGCCAGGGGACAGGGGATCACGAGCAGTACTTC. This gives the protein CASSQGTGDHEQYF.

The table lists this clonotype with a few counts. The CDR3 spells CASSLQDGTGSDEQFF. CDR3 nucleotides: TGTGCCAGCAGCCTACAAGATGGTACGGGATCGGATGAGCAGTTCTTC. The rearrangement uses TRBV4-2 and TRBJ2-1, with a possible D match to TRBD2 (5 bases). The CDR3 loop spans 16 amino acids. The V end was cut by 4 bases, the J end by 8 bases, with 21 bases between. Germline values: CDR1 LGHNA, CDR2 YNFKEQ.